The clone carrying this T cell receptor beta chain occurred once. Libraries were prepared by immunoSEQ multiplex PCR; TCRdb keeps only in-frame clonotypes and omits some of them. The sample lists 300,000 to 400,000 clones, roughly 90% occurring once. These data are taken from a study of blood T cell repertoires in COVID-19. Study-level information: PBMCs, B-cell-depleted T cells, or T cells were the source of the cDNA or gDNA that made up the material.

This CDR3 spans 14 amino acids. Looked up from germline, CDR1 is SNHLY and CDR2 is FYNNEI. J was trimmed by 6 bases and V by 4 bases; bases with no gene match: 4. Participant ages covered roughly 18 to 89 years across some 25 US areas. Donors were grouped by their self-reported clinical history. Recovered status in Cohort 3 required two negative PCRs, clearance, or symptom resolution. J is TRBJ1-4 and V is TRBV2, with 8 bases that match TRBD1. The receptor was derived from a man in his sixties who had recovered from COVID-19. Sequencing used PBMCs or T cells enriched from blood (not recorded which). The CDR3 coding sequence is TGTGCCAGCAGTGCCCGGACAGGGTATGAAAAACTGTTTTTT. Amino acid sequence: CASSARTGYEKLFF.